The entry that follows covers one T cell receptor beta chain sequence. Its antigen is not identified. The data were produced by immunoSEQ multiplex PCR, yet TCRdb's version contains in-frame clones alone and is incomplete. The data hold tens of thousands of clones, with approximately 91% observed a single time. Per the germline V gene, CDR1 is SGHDN and CDR2 is FVKESK. The ends were cut back, 1 base at V and 4 bases at J, with 8 bases in the middle. CDR3 length: 13 amino acids. The entry originates in a study of graft-versus-host responses after intestinal transplantation. Study at large: Recipients underwent multivisceral, liver-intestinal, or isolated intestinal transplants. Each recipient received anti-thymocyte globulin induction, then tacrolimus and steroids for 2 to 3 years. Overall study results and limits: The marrow of recipients harbored GvH clones, and ileum or blood showed some of them first.

The sample consisted of unstimulated CD4+ T cells sorted from spleen or lymph node cells, taken before transplant. The chain has TRBV14 and TRBJ2-7; D unclear. The receptor comes from a human donor who was the organ donor for an intestinal transplant. The CDR3 loop is CASSQVTGYEQYF. CDR3 sequence (DNA): TGTGCCAGCAGCCAAGTTACTGGATACGAGCAGTACTTC.